Following are 14 T cell receptor beta chains from one sample sequenced in a study of CD4+ T cells in melanoma. Profiled with immunoSEQ multiplex PCR; TCRdb holds only in-frame clones, not every one. The data hold over 14,000 clones, with roughly 69% observed a single time. The sequencing input was cells from a culture (not recorded whether cultured in vitro). These receptors came from a human donor with melanoma.

The chain combines TRBV5-4 with TRBJ2-3, with D uncertain. The CDR3 sequence is 13 residues long. CDR1 and CDR2 (germline): SGHNT, YYREEE (reference sequence). V gave up 4 bases and J gave up 4 bases, with 10 bases separating them. Here the CDR3 reads CASSHSGADTQYF. CDR3 in DNA: TGTGCCAGCAGCCACTCTGGTGCAGATACGCAGTATTTT.

The chain recombines TRBV5-4 with TRBJ2-3; 8 bases line up with TRBD2. The germline CDR1 and CDR2 sequences are SGHNT and YYREEE (reference sequence). This CDR3 is 16 amino acids long. The V gene end was trimmed by 0 bases and the J gene end by 1 base; junction bases not matched to a gene: 4. Here the CDR3 DNA reads TGTGCCAGCAGCTTGGCTCCAGCGGGGGGCACAGATACGCAGTATTTT. It translates to CASSLAPAGGTDTQYF.

The chain is built from TRBV6-5 and TRBJ2-3; D perhaps matches TRBD2 (5 bases). Germline V gene data show CDR1 as MNHEY and CDR2 as SVGAGI. V shed 2 bases and J shed 0 bases, with 9 bases lying between them. This CDR3 is built from 15 residues. CDR3 region: CASSYRTGSTDTQYF. The CDR3 DNA reads as TGTGCCAGCAGTTACCGGACTGGCAGCACAGATACGCAGTATTTT.

A single count supports this clone. The genes are TRBV4-2 and TRBJ2-7; 9 bases agree with TRBD1. The CDR3 totals 13 residues. V was pared by 5 bases and J by 4 bases, with 3 bases of the junction left unmatched. CDR1 is LGHNA, CDR2 YNFKEQ, per germline. The CDR3 nucleotides read TGTGCCAGCAGCTCCGACAGGGGGTACGAGCAGTACTTC. Translation: CASSSDRGYEQYF.

The rearrangement links TRBV5-1 to TRBJ2-3; tentative D call: TRBD2 (6 bases). This CDR3 comprises 20 residues. V lost 1 base and J 1 base, leaving 25 bases between the germline ends. The germline V gene encodes CDR1 SGHRS and CDR2 YFSETQ. CDR3 protein: CASSLWGTGTPSGGTDTQYF. Here the CDR3 DNA reads TGCGCCAGCAGCTTGTGGGGTACCGGGACTCCGTCGGGGGGCACAGATACGCAGTATTTT.

The chain links TRBV6-5 to TRBJ1-2; D is possibly TRBD1 (6 bases). Trimming took 6 bases from V and 3 from J, leaving 14 bases between them. The CDR3 extends over 14 amino acids. CDR1 is MNHEY, CDR2 SVGAGI, per germline. This CDR3 reads CASRGAGPDYGYTF. The CDR3 DNA reads TGTGCCAGCAGGGGGGCAGGGCCAGACTATGGCTACACCTTC.

The chain links TRBV18 to TRBJ1-3; 7 bases fit TRBD1. The germline V gene has CDR1 KGHSH and CDR2 LQKENI. Trimming cost V 3 bases and J 0 bases; bases outside gene matches: 5. CDR3 length equals 16 residues. CDR3 sequence (DNA): TGTGCCAGCTCACCCGCACAGGGGAACTCTGGAAACACCATATATTTT. As protein: CASSPAQGNSGNTIYF.

Within the sample, this clone is medium-sized. The chain carries TRBV30 and TRBJ1-2; D is unresolved. Germline-derived CDR1 and CDR2 are GTSNPN and SVGIG (reference sequence). Trimming pared 1 base from V and 4 bases from J, leaving 16 bases between. The CDR3 has 15 residues. In DNA, the CDR3 is TGTGCCTGGAGTGGGAGGAGTCGGTCAAGCTATGGCTACACCTTC. Residues: CAWSGRSRSSYGYTF.

The V call is TRBV29-1, the J call TRBJ2-2, with TRBD1 identical over 10 bases. The junction had 7 bases not matched to a gene; V was cut back by 6 bases and J by 3 bases. This CDR3 region has 15 residues. Germline CDR1 SQVTM, CDR2 ANQGSEA. The CDR3 reads CSVQRDRGYTGELFF. CDR3 nucleotide sequence: TGCAGCGTCCAGCGGGACAGGGGTTACACCGGGGAGCTGTTTTTT.

CDR3 bases: TGTGCCAGCAGCTTAAAAGAGACAGTAAGCTCTGGGGCCAACGTCCTGACTTTC. It yields the protein CASSLKETVSSGANVLTF. The chain recombines TRBV7-2 with TRBJ2-6, with D possibly TRBD1 on 5 matching bases. This CDR3 has 18 residues. CDR1 and CDR2 from the germline V gene are SGHTA and FQGNSA. Between the trimmed V and J ends, which lost 2 bases and 0 bases, there was a span of 14 bases.

The chain carries TRBV4-1 and TRBJ2-3; D is perhaps TRBD2 (7 bases). This CDR3 has 17 amino acids. From germline, CDR1 is MGHRA and CDR2 YSYEKL. Trimming took off 0 bases at V and 2 bases at J, with 15 bases between the two ends. CDR3 nucleotide sequence: TGCGCCAGCAGCCAAGATGGGGGGGCCGGGTACACAGATACGCAGTATTTT. This encodes CASSQDGGAGYTDTQYF.

In its sample, this clone was seen a few times. J is TRBJ1-5 and V is TRBV19; D call uncertain. V lost 6 bases, J lost 7 bases, and 10 bases lay in between. The CDR3 is 12 residues long. Germline V gene data show CDR1 as LNHDA and CDR2 as SQIVND (reference sequence). The CDR3, as DNA: TGTGCCAGTAGAGGGAGACAACAGCCCCAGCATTTT. It codes for CASRGRQQPQHF. Together with reference TRBV19 and TRBJ1-5, the CDR3 gives the full variable domain: DGGITQSPKYLFRKEGQNVTLSCEQNLNHDAMYWYRQDPGQGLRLIYYSQIVNDFQKGDIAEGYSVSREKKESFPLTVTSAQKNPTAFYLCASRGRQQPQHFGDGTRLSIL.

The chain joins TRBV5-6 to TRBJ2-5; 9 bases agree with TRBD2. Trimming at V came to 1 base and at J to 1 base, leaving 8 bases not matched to a gene. Per the germline V gene, CDR1 is SGHDT and CDR2 is YYEEEE. This CDR3 contains 17 residues. CDR3 sequence: CASSLKVSGGSQETQYF. The CDR3 DNA follows: TGTGCCAGCAGCTTGAAAGTTAGCGGGGGAAGCCAAGAGACCCAGTACTTC. Full variable domain (outside the CDR3, taken from reference TRBV5-6 and TRBJ2-5): DAGVTQSPTHLIKTRGQQVTLRCSPKSGHDTVSWYQQALGQGPQFIFQYYEEEERQRGNFPDRFSGHQFPNYSSELNVNALLLGDSALYLCASSLKVSGGSQETQYFGPGTRLLVL.

The chain couples TRBV7-2 to TRBJ2-5; 15 nucleotides align to TRBD2. The CDR3 runs 17 residues. The germline CDR1 and CDR2 sequences are SGHTA and FQGNSA. V lost 5 bases to trimming and J lost 6 bases; unmatched junction nucleotides: 10. The CDR3 sequence is CASSRGLAGGAGKTQYF. As DNA, the CDR3 is TGTGCCAGCAGCCGCGGACTAGCGGGGGGGGCGGGGAAGACCCAGTACTTC.